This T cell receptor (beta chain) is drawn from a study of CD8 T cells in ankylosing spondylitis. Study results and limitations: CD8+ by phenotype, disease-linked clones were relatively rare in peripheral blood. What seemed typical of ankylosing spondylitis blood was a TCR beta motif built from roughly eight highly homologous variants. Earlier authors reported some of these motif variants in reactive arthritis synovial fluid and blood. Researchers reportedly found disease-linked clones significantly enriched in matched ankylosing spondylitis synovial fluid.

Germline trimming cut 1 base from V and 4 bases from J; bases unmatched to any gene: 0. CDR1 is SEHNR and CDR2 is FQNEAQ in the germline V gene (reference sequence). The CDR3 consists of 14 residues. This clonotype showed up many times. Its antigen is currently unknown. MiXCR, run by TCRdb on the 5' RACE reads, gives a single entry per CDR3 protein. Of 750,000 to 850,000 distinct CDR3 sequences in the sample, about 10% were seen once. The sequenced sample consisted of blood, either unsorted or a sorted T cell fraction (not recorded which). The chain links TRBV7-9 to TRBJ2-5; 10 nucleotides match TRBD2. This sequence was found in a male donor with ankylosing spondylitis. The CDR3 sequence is CASSLGLAGETQYF. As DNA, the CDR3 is TGTGCCAGCAGCTTAGGACTAGCGGGAGAGACCCAGTACTTC.